What follows are 29 T cell receptor beta chains derived from one specimen sequenced in a study of CD8+CD57+ T cells in acquired aplastic anemia. Investigators profiled TCR beta VDJ and CDR3 from genomic DNA template. TCRdb re-called the reads with MiXCR, one entry per CDR3 protein. Here the sample spans 160,000 or so distinct CDR3 sequences, less than 50% being singletons. Individuals selected for sequencing had exhibited CD8+CD57+ cell expansion on flow cytometry. Sequenced sample: sorted CD4+, CD8+, or CD8+CD57+ T cells (not recorded which) from PBMCs. The receptor source for this set is a human donor with aplastic anemia.

This clonotype has just a few counts. The CDR3 region has the DNA TGCAGCGTAAAGGACAGGAGAGCCCACGAGCAGTACTTC. It translates to CSVKDRRAHEQYF. J is TRBJ2-7 and V is TRBV29-1; 7 positions match TRBD1. V trimming: 6 bases; J trimming: 5 bases; junction bases outside the gene matches: 10. This CDR3 comprises 13 residues. Germline CDR1 and CDR2: SQVTM and ANQGSEA.

This clonotype occurred many times. This rearrangement joins TRBV6-1 to TRBJ2-3; D is uncertain. Looked up from germline, CDR1 is MNHNS and CDR2 is SASEGT. The CDR3 spans 14 residues. Trimming cost V 1 base and J 5 bases, with 10 bases left between them. CDR3: CASSEVSAGDTQYF. In DNA form, the CDR3 reads TGTGCCAGCAGTGAAGTAAGCGCTGGAGATACGCAGTATTTT.

This clonotype was counted at least ten times. This chain joins TRBV10-3 and TRBJ1-5; 9 bases match TRBD1. Germline V gives CDR1 ENHRY, CDR2 SYGVKD. The junction had 8 bases not matched to a gene; V was cut back by 4 bases and J by 7 bases. The CDR3 loop spans 15 amino acids. This chain's CDR3 is CAISGGQGLGQPQHF. In DNA form, the CDR3 reads TGTGCCATCAGTGGTGGACAGGGGTTGGGGCAGCCCCAGCATTTT.

The CDR3 nucleotides read TGTGCCAGCAGCTTCCGACCTCCGTGCTCCTACGAGCAGTACGTC. It specifies CASSFRPPCSYEQYV. The chain joins TRBV7-9 to TRBJ2-7; D is unclear. Germline V gene data show CDR1 as SEHNR and CDR2 as FQNEAQ (reference sequence). The V and J ends lost 3 bases and 0 bases respectively, with 12 bases between them. The CDR3 runs 15 residues.

The chain has TRBV10-3 and TRBJ2-7; 10 bases match TRBD2. The CDR3 has 13 amino acids. Germline V gives CDR1 ENHRY, CDR2 SYGVKD. DNA of the CDR3: TGTGCCAGCAGTTCAGCGGGAGGGTACGAGCAGTACGTC. Residues: CASSSAGGYEQYV.

This clonotype was recorded once. The chain employs TRBV24-1 and TRBJ1-5, with a possible D match to TRBD1 (5 bases). Looked up from germline, CDR1 is KGHDR and CDR2 is SFDVKD. Trimming took 5 bases from V and 1 from J, leaving 11 bases between them. The CDR3 totals 15 residues. CDR3 amino acids: CATSGSGNSNQPQHF. For the CDR3, the DNA is TGTGCCACCAGTGGATCAGGGAACAGCAATCAGCCCCAGCATTTT.

For this clonotype: This sequence may be a read error, since a much larger clone differs from it by one base. The V call is TRBV5-1, the J call TRBJ2-5; a possible D gene is TRBD1 (7 bases). Trimming took off 4 bases at V and 4 bases at J, with 17 bases between the two ends. Germline loops: CDR1 SGHRS, CDR2 YFSETQ. This CDR3 contains 15 residues. This CDR3 is CASSAGQPRRETQYF. The CDR3, as DNA: TGCGCCAGCAGCGCGGGACAGCCTCGCCGAGAGACCCAGTACTTC.

This clonotype has just one count. A much larger clone lies a single base off, so this may be a read error. This chain joins TRBV12-3 or TRBV12-4 and TRBJ1-2, with a tentative D call TRBD1 (6 bases). V lost 6 bases and J lost 6, with 14 bases in between. The CDR3 totals 13 residues. For the CDR3, the DNA is TGTGCCAGCAGAAAAACAGGGACCCATGGCTACACCTTC. Its protein is CASRKTGTHGYTF.

This clonotype was seen at least ten times. The chain combines TRBV5-1 with TRBJ2-3, with 8 bases matching TRBD1. V shed 6 bases, J shed 2 bases, and the junction held 8 bases outside the gene matches. Per germline, CDR1 SGHRS and CDR2 YFSETQ. The CDR3 contains 15 residues. As DNA, the CDR3 is TGCGCCAGCAAGACCGGGACAGGAGCCACAGATACGCAGTATTTT. Protein: CASKTGTGATDTQYF.

The chain recombines TRBV19 with TRBJ1-6; 9 bases line up with TRBD1. V was clipped by 3 bases and J by 7 bases; unmatched bases: 4. Germline lookup yields CDR1 LNHDA and CDR2 SQIVND (reference sequence). The CDR3 loop spans 15 amino acids. This CDR3 is CASSIGQGINSPLHF. The CDR3, as DNA: TGTGCCAGTAGTATCGGACAGGGGATCAATTCACCCCTCCACTTT.

The chain combines TRBV19 with TRBJ1-5; 9 bases map to TRBD1. This CDR3 region has 16 residues. Trimming at V came to 1 base and at J to 1 base, leaving 2 bases not matched to a gene. In germline, CDR1 is LNHDA, CDR2 SQIVND (reference sequence). For the CDR3, the DNA is TGTGCCAGTAGTATAGGACAGGGGGGGAGCAATCAGCCCCAGCATTTT. The encoded protein is CASSIGQGGSNQPQHF.

The chain combines TRBV5-4 with TRBJ2-1, with 9 bases identical to TRBD2. The germline gives CDR1 SGHNT, CDR2 YYREEE (reference sequence). The CDR3 spans 15 residues. Unmatched junction bases numbered 6, after V lost 2 bases and J lost 6 bases. CDR3 loop: CASSLGASGTNEQFF. The CDR3 DNA reads as TGTGCCAGCAGCTTAGGGGCTAGCGGGACCAATGAGCAGTTCTTC.

Many counts were recorded for this clonotype. This chain links TRBV7-2 with TRBJ1-1, with no clear D. V lost 8 bases and J 4 bases, leaving 11 bases between the germline ends. The CDR3 sequence is 12 residues long. CDR1 is SGHTA, CDR2 FQGNSA, per germline. In DNA form, the CDR3 reads TGTGCCAGCGGGAGGTCGGTCACTGAAGCTTTCTTT. Its protein product is CASGRSVTEAFF.

The gene calls are TRBV11-1 and TRBJ2-2; D ambiguous. The germline gives CDR1 SGHAT, CDR2 FQDESV (reference sequence). V gave up 4 bases and J gave up 7 bases, with 7 bases separating them. The CDR3 loop spans 12 amino acids. The chain's CDR3 is CASSSKLGELFF. In DNA, the CDR3 is TGTGCCAGCAGCTCAAAACTCGGGGAGCTGTTTTTT.

In its sample, this clonotype was seen many times. The chain uses TRBV6-1 and TRBJ2-3, with D perhaps TRBD2 (5 bases). The CDR3 totals 14 residues. Germline V lookup: CDR1 MNHNS, CDR2 SASEGT. The V end lost 3 bases, the J end lost 2 bases, and 9 bases lay between the germline ends. The CDR3 here is CASSEDGVTDTQYF. CDR3 nucleotides: TGTGCCAGCAGTGAGGACGGGGTCACAGATACGCAGTATTTT.

As to this clonotype: An end of the junction does not agree with germline; a read error may underlie this. The genes are TRBV2 and TRBJ1-2; D not resolved. This CDR3 is built from 15 residues. Germline V gene data show CDR1 as SNHLY and CDR2 as FYNNEI. In nucleotides, the CDR3 is TGTGCCAGCAGTGAGAGCCGGGCCTATAACTATAGCTACACCTTC. It is translated as CASSESRAYNYSYTF.

The chain has TRBV2 and TRBJ1-2; D unclear. V lost 6 bases and J 7 bases, leaving 18 bases between the germline ends. Germline V CDR1 and CDR2: SNHLY, FYNNEI. This CDR3 spans 14 amino acids. The CDR3 region is CASSQVPESGGYTF. The CDR3 coding sequence is TGTGCCAGCAGCCAAGTTCCGGAATCGGGTGGCTACACCTTC.

On this clonotype: A much bigger clone sits one base away, suggesting this may be a read error. V is TRBV5-1 and J is TRBJ1-4; D gene uncertain. The CDR3 contains 14 residues. From germline, CDR1 is SGHRS and CDR2 YFSETQ. The CDR3 nucleotides are TGCGCCAGCAGGCCTTCGACAACTAATGGAAAACTGTTTTTT. Amino acid sequence: CASRPSTTNGKLFF.

This sequence joins TRBV25-1 and TRBJ2-7, with TRBD2 as a possible D gene (6 bases). Germline V gene data show CDR1 as MGHDK and CDR2 as SYGVNS. The CDR3 runs to 13 residues. Trimming left V 6 bases short and J 4 bases short, with 13 bases between. The CDR3 here is CASRGGDSYEQYF. DNA for the CDR3: TGTGCCAGCAGGGGAGGAGACAGTTACGAGCAGTACTTC.

This clonotype has at least ten counts. This rearrangement joins TRBV7-2 to TRBJ1-5; 7 bases are a match to TRBD1. J lost 2 bases, V lost 5 bases, and 6 bases had no gene match. Germline V gene lookup returns CDR1 SGHTA and CDR2 FQGNSA. The CDR3 extends over 15 amino acids. CDR3 DNA sequence: TGTGCCAGCAGCAAGACAGGGCTTGGCAATCAGCCCCAGCATTTT. The encoded protein is CASSKTGLGNQPQHF.

This clonotype appeared once. This rearrangement joins TRBV7-6 to TRBJ1-1, with D tentatively TRBD1 (5 bases). CDR1 is SGHVS, CDR2 FNYEAQ, per germline. V gave up 6 bases and J gave up 4 bases, with 12 bases separating them. The CDR3 has 13 residues. The CDR3 here is CASSWGDGTEAFF. The DNA for the CDR3 is TGTGCCAGCAGTTGGGGGGATGGCACTGAAGCTTTCTTT.

V is TRBV5-2 and J is TRBJ1-4; the tabulated D call, TRBD1, remains unverified against the DNA. TRBV5-2 is labeled a pseudogene. This CDR3 region has 14 residues. CDR3 nucleotide sequence: TGCGTCAGCAACGGGAGCCCGACTAATGAAAAACTGTTTTTT. It is translated as CVSNGSPTNEKLFF.

The chain combines TRBV6-2 or TRBV6-3 with TRBJ1-2; 7 bases align to TRBD1. The V gene's germline CDR1 is MNHEY and CDR2 SVGEGT. V was pared by 6 bases and J by 3 bases, with 13 bases of the junction left unmatched. The CDR3 contains 16 residues. The CDR3 coding sequence is TGTGCCAGCAGGGGGACAGCTAGCGTGGACTACTATGGCTACACCTTC. Residues: CASRGTASVDYYGYTF.

This sequence joins TRBV18 and TRBJ1-4, with 11 positions matching TRBD1. The germline V gene has CDR1 KGHSH and CDR2 LQKENI. The CDR3 has 18 amino acids. Losses at the gene ends were 4 bases for V and 0 bases for J; bases not matched to a gene: 7. The CDR3 region is CASSLRDRGSTTNEKLFF. The CDR3 DNA reads TGTGCCAGCTCACTCCGGGACAGGGGGAGTACAACTAATGAAAAACTGTTTTTT.

The chain has TRBV11-2 and TRBJ1-1; TRBD1 aligns across 9 bases. Germline V gene sequence: CDR1 SGHAT, CDR2 FQNNGV. The CDR3 has 14 residues. Trimming cost V 3 bases and J 6 bases; bases outside gene matches: 5. The CDR3 region is CASSFGTGLAEAFF. As DNA, the CDR3 is TGTGCCAGCAGCTTCGGGACAGGGTTAGCTGAAGCTTTCTTT.

This clonotype was counted ten times or more. The V call is TRBV19, the J call TRBJ2-3, with D unclear. Trimming removed 7 bases from V and 6 bases from J, with 11 bases in between. The CDR3 contains 12 residues. CDR1 is LNHDA and CDR2 is SQIVND in the germline V gene (reference sequence). In DNA, the CDR3 is TGTGCCAGTACCGACCGATTGGATACGCAGTATTTT. Translated, it gives CASTDRLDTQYF.

The chain links TRBV19 to TRBJ1-5, with 11 bases fitting TRBD1. Germline CDR1 reads LNHDA; CDR2 reads SQIVND (reference sequence). With 5 bases clipped from V and 11 bases from J, the junction kept 8 bases outside the gene matches. The CDR3 has 14 residues. The CDR3 DNA reads as TGTGCCAGTAGTCTTGGGACAGGGGGAGAGACCCAGCATTTT. This encodes CASSLGTGGETQHF.

This clonotype was counted at least ten times. V is TRBV29-1 and J is TRBJ2-2, with D perhaps matching TRBD2 (5 bases). Per the germline V gene, CDR1 is SQVTM and CDR2 is ANQGSEA. The CDR3 totals 12 residues. The ends were cut back, 6 bases at V and 6 bases at J, with 11 bases in the middle. The CDR3 region is CSVGLRPGELFF. The CDR3 coding sequence is TGCAGCGTAGGACTCCGCCCCGGGGAGCTGTTTTTT.

This rearrangement joins TRBV9 to TRBJ2-7; 13 positions match TRBD2. In germline, CDR1 is SGDLS, CDR2 YYNGEE. V lost 0 bases and J lost 0; bases outside the gene matches: 6. The CDR3 spans 18 residues. The CDR3 is CASSVGGTSGVSSYEQYV. The DNA for the CDR3 is TGTGCCAGCAGCGTAGGGGGGACTAGCGGGGTTAGCTCCTACGAGCAGTACGTC.